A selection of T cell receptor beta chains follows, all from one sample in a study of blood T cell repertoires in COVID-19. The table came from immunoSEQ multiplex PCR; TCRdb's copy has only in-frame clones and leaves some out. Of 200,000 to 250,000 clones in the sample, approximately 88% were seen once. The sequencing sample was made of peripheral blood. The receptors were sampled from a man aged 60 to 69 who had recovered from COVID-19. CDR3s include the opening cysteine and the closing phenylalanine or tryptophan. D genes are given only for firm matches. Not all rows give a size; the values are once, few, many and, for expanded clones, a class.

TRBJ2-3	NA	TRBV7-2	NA	TGTGCCAGCACTTCTAGCTTCACAGATACGCAGTATTTT	CASTSSFTDTQYF
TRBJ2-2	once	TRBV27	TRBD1	TGTGCCAGCAGTATACAGGGGGCCGTCGGGGAGCTGTTTTTT	CASSIQGAVGELFF
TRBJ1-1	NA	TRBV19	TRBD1	TGTGCCAGTAAGGGACAGGGCTTATCTGAAGCTTTCTTT	CASKGQGLSEAFF
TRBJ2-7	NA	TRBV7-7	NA	TGTGCTAGCAGCCCCGCAGGGTTTGGCGAGCAGTACTTC	CASSPAGFGEQYF
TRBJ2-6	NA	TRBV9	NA	TGTGCCAGCAGCAGGGGTTCCATCCTCGCCAACGTCCTGACTTTC	CASSRGSILANVLTF
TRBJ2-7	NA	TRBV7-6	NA	TGTGCCAGCAGCTTATCACATGGCTACGAGCAGTACTTC	CASSLSHGYEQYF
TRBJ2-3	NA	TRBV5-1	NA	TGCGCCAGCAGCTTTGGACAGAACTCTCTAGATACGCAGTATTTT	CASSFGQNSLDTQYF
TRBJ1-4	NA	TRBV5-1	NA	TGCGCCAGCAGCTCCGACGGGAAGCGGGGTGAAAAACTGTTTTTT	CASSSDGKRGEKLFF
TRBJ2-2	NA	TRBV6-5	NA	TGTGCCAGCAGACCCCCGGGAACCGGGGAGCTGTTTTTT	CASRPPGTGELFF
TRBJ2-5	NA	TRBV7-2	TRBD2	TGTGCCAGCAGCCCAACCATAGCGGGGGGACAAGAGACCCAGTACTTC	CASSPTIAGGQETQYF
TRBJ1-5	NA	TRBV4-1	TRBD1	TGCGCCAGCAGCCAAGATCGGGACAGGGCCGATAGCAATCAGCCCCAGCATTTT	CASSQDRDRADSNQPQHF
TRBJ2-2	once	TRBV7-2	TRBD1	TGTGCCAGCAGCCCCTACGCGAGAGGGGGCAACACCGGGGAGCTGTTTTTT	CASSPYARGGNTGELFF
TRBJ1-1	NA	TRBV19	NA	TGTGCCAGTAGCTTAAGGTGGGCGCAGGGGGCTTTCTTT	CASSLRWAQGAFF
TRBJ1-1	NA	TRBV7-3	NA	TGTGCCAGCAGCTCTGACAGGAACACTGAAGCTTTCTTT	CASSSDRNTEAFF
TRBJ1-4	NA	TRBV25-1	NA	TGTGCCCTAAAGGGGGGGTCCCTACTTAAAGCAACTAATGAAAAACTGTTTTTT	CALKGGSLLKATNEKLFF
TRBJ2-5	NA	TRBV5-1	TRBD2	TGCGCCAGCAGCTTGTGGCGGGGGGGTGCGGAGACCCAGTACTTC	CASSLWRGGAETQYF
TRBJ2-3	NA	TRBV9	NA	TGTGCCAGCAGCGTAGTTTGGACAGCCCATGAGACGCAGTATTTT	CASSVVWTAHETQYF
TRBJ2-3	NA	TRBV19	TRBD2	TGTGCCAGTACTAGCGGGAGGGCGGGGGATACGCAGTATTTT	CASTSGRAGDTQYF
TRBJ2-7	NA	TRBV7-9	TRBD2	TGTGCCAGCAGCTTCCCTAGCGGGGGCTCCTACGAGCAGTACTTC	CASSFPSGGSYEQYF
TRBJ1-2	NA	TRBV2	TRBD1	TGTGCCAGCAGTGAACAGGGGGCGTATGGCTACACCTTC	CASSEQGAYGYTF
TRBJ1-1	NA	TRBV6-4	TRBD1	TGTGCCAGCAGGCCAGGGGGCGCGGACACTGAAGCTTTCTTT	CASRPGGADTEAFF
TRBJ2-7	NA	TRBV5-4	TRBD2	TGTGCCAGCAGCTTGGCTCGACTAGCGGGGGTGTACTACGAGCAGTACTTC	CASSLARLAGVYYEQYF
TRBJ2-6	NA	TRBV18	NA	TGTGCCAGCTCACCCCGGGTAGGACAATTGGCTGGGGCCAACGTCCTGACTTTC	CASSPRVGQLAGANVLTF
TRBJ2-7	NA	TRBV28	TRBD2	TGTGCCAGCAGTCCCCTAAAGAGGAGCGGGAGCAACGAGCAGTACTTC	CASSPLKRSGSNEQYF
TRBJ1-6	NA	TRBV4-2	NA	TGTGCCAGCAGCCAAGGGGCAGCCCTTTATAATTCACCCCTCCACTTT	CASSQGAALYNSPLHF
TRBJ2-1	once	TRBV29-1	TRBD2	TGCAGCGTCGTTAGCGGGAGGACGACGTCCGATGAGCAGTTCTTC	CSVVSGRTTSDEQFF
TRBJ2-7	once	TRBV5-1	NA	TGCGCCAGCAGCGCTGACAGGGAGCAGTACTTC	CASSADREQYF
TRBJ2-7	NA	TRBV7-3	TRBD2	TGTGCCAGCAGGAGGAGGCTAGCGGGAGATTACGAGCAGTACTTC	CASRRRLAGDYEQYF
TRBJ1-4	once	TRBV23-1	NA	TGCGCCAGCAGTCACCCGGGAGGGGAGACTAATGAAAAACTGTTTTTT	CASSHPGGETNEKLFF
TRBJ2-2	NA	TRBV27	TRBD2	TGTGCCAGCAGTTCCGGACTAGTACGCACCGGGGAGCTGTTTTTT	CASSSGLVRTGELFF
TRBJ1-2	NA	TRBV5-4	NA	TGTGCCAGCAGCCCGGGGGGGGAGAGCTATGGCTACACCTTC	CASSPGGESYGYTF
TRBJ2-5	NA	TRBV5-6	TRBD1	TGTGCCAGCAGCTGGCGGACAGGGCGGTCAGAGACCCAGTACTTC	CASSWRTGRSETQYF
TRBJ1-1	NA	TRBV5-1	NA	TGCGCCAGCAGCTTGGTACCCCACGCCGGGAACACTGAAGCTTTCTTT	CASSLVPHAGNTEAFF
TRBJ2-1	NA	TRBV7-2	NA	TGTGCCAGCAGCAGACTCGGAGGGTACAATGAGCAGTTCTTC	CASSRLGGYNEQFF
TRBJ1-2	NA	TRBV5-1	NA	TGCGCCAGCAGCTTGGGGATGACAGTCGGTGTATTCTATGGCTACACCTTC	CASSLGMTVGVFYGYTF
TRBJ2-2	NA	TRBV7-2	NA	TGTGCCAGCAGCTTAGGTCAGGGCGGCACCGGGGAGCTGTTTTTT	CASSLGQGGTGELFF
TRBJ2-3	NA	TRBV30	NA	TGTGCCTGGAGGGGGGCTAGCGATACGCAGTATTTT	CAWRGASDTQYF
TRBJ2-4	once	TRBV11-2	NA	TGTGCCAGCAGCTTAGATGGATGGGCCCGTGAAGACATTCAGTACTTC	CASSLDGWAREDIQYF
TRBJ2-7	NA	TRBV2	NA	TGTGCCAGCAGCCTCCCCAGGGGCGCCTCCTACGAGCAGTACTTC	CASSLPRGASYEQYF
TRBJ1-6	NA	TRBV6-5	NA	TGTGCCAGCACCATGACGGGGGATCACAATTCACCCCTCCACTTT	CASTMTGDHNSPLHF
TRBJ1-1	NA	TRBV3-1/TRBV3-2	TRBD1	TGTGCCAGCAGCCATAATCCCTACGGACAGGGAGGGTCCCACACTGAAGCTTTCTTT	CASSHNPYGQGGSHTEAFF
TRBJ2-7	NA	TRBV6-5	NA	TGTGCCAGCAGTCCGGACAGATTCCTCTACGAGCAGTACTTC	CASSPDRFLYEQYF
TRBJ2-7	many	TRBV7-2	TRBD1	TGTGCCAGCAGCCACGGACAGGGGGTGCGCTACGAGCAGTACTTC	CASSHGQGVRYEQYF
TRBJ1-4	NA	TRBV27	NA	TGTGCCAGCCGGGGAACCGCCGCTAATGAAAAACTGTTTTTT	CASRGTAANEKLFF
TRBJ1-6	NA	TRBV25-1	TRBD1	TGTGCCAGCAGTGAGGGGACAGGGCTGGGGCCACCCCTCCACTTT	CASSEGTGLGPPLHF
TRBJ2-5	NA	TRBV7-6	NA	TGTGCCAGCAGCTTAGTCCGGAGGGGAGAGACCCAGTACTTC	CASSLVRRGETQYF
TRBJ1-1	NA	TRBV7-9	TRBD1	TGTGCCAGCAGCTCGGGACAGGGACGAGCTTTCTTT	CASSSGQGRAFF
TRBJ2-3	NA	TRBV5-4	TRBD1	TGTGCCAGCAGCCAGGGGGTTACGCAGTATTTT	CASSQGVTQYF